The 24 T cell receptor beta chains given below trace back to one sample, sequenced in a study of blood T cell repertoires in COVID-19. The table came from immunoSEQ multiplex PCR; TCRdb's copy has only in-frame clones and leaves some out. The sample lists 35,000 to 45,000 clones; about 88% were seen once. Sequenced material: peripheral blood. These TCRs come from a human donor in a cohort sampled during active COVID-19.

The chain uses TRBV19 and TRBJ1-5, with unresolved D. CDR3 size: 12 residues. Between the trimmed V and J ends, which lost 7 bases and 4 bases, there was a span of 8 bases. CDR1 LNHDA and CDR2 SQIVND come from the germline V gene (reference sequence). This CDR3 reads CASKLQNQPQHF. The CDR3 region has the DNA TGTGCCAGTAAGTTACAGAATCAGCCCCAGCATTTT.

This clone has just a few counts. Other nucleotide sequences from this sample produce the same CDR3. The chain is built from TRBV5-4 and TRBJ1-2; TRBD1 aligns across 12 bases. Germline V gene data show CDR1 as SGHNT and CDR2 as YYREEE (reference sequence). V was clipped by 4 bases and J by 3 bases; unmatched bases: 4. CDR3 length: 15 residues. In nucleotides, the CDR3 is TGTGCCAGCAGCAGGGACAGGGGGCGCGACTATGGCTACACCTTC. This gives the protein CASSRDRGRDYGYTF.

The V call is TRBV29-1, the J call TRBJ1-2; TRBD1 is a possible D gene (5 bases). Looked up from germline, CDR1 is SQVTM and CDR2 is ANQGSEA. This CDR3 comprises 14 residues. V lost 6 bases, J lost 6 bases, and 20 bases lay in between. The CDR3, as DNA: TGCAGCGTCCGTAATCCCGGGACTGTGAATGGCTACACCTTC. This translates into CSVRNPGTVNGYTF. Combining the CDR3 with reference TRBV29-1 and TRBJ1-2 gives the whole variable domain SAVISQKPSRDICQRGTSLTIQCQVDSQVTMMFWYRQQPGQSLTLIATANQGSEATYESGFVIDKFPISRPNLTFSTLTVSNMSPEDSSIYLCSVRNPGTVNGYTFGSGTRLTVV.

The chain carries TRBV10-3 and TRBJ1-1; D unresolved. The ends were cut back, 0 bases at V and 6 bases at J, with 8 bases in the middle. This CDR3 region has 13 residues. Per the germline V gene, CDR1 is ENHRY and CDR2 is SYGVKD. CDR3 amino acids: CAISESGRAEAFF. CDR3 coding DNA: TGTGCCATCAGTGAGTCCGGGAGGGCTGAAGCTTTCTTT.

V and J are TRBV25-1 and TRBJ2-3; D is undetermined. The germline V gene encodes CDR1 MGHDK and CDR2 SYGVNS. The V gene lost 10 bases and the J gene lost 7 bases, with 9 bases spanning the gap. This CDR3 contains 10 residues. The CDR3 DNA is TGTGCCACCAAGAGCTATACGCAGTATTTT. Encoded protein: CATKSYTQYF.

The chain has TRBV6-5 and TRBJ2-7; 8 bases match TRBD1. The CDR3 is made up of 14 amino acids. Germline-derived CDR1 and CDR2 are MNHEY and SVGAGI. Trimming removed 6 bases from V and 2 bases from J; junction bases left unmatched: 6. CDR3 coding DNA: TGTGCCAGCAGCTTACAGGGGGGCCCCTACGAGCAGTACTTC. Translation: CASSLQGGPYEQYF.

V gene TRBV21-1 combines with J gene TRBJ2-7; no DNA check was done on the table's D call, TRBD1. TRBV21-1 corresponds to a pseudogene. This CDR3 spans 16 amino acids. The CDR3 reads CASSKVGQGRWHEQYF. DNA of the CDR3: TGTGCCAGCAGCAAAGTGGGACAGGGTAGGTGGCACGAGCAGTACTTC.

This chain links TRBV7-2 with TRBJ2-2; weak D call: TRBD1 (6 bases). The V end lost 3 bases, the J end lost 6 bases, and 8 bases lay between the germline ends. The germline V gene encodes CDR1 SGHTA and CDR2 FQGNSA. The CDR3 runs 13 residues. The CDR3 spells CASSLTGPGELFF. CDR3 sequence (DNA): TGTGCCAGCAGCTTGACAGGTCCCGGGGAGCTGTTTTTT.

This clone was found once. The chain is built from TRBV5-1 and TRBJ2-3, with 11 bases fitting TRBD2. With 0 bases clipped from V and 4 bases from J, the junction kept 10 bases outside the gene matches. Looked up from germline, CDR1 is SGHRS and CDR2 is YFSETQ. This CDR3 comprises 18 residues. The CDR3 loop is CASSLDSGGAPAADTQYF. For the CDR3, the DNA is TGCGCCAGCAGCTTGGATAGCGGGGGGGCCCCAGCGGCAGATACGCAGTATTTT.

V usage is TRBV3-1 (or the pseudogene TRBV3-2) and J usage is TRBJ1-6; 9 bases match TRBD1. CDR3 length: 15 residues. V shed 2 bases, J shed 8 bases, and the junction held 4 bases outside the gene matches. Per the germline V gene, CDR1 is LGHDT and CDR2 is YNNKEL (reference sequence). Here the CDR3 reads CASSQLQGADSPLHF. The CDR3 region has the DNA TGTGCCAGCAGCCAATTACAGGGGGCGGATTCACCCCTCCACTTT.

This CDR3 reads CASKPGTGWDTEAFF. In nucleotides, the CDR3 is TGTGCCAGCAAACCCGGGACAGGGTGGGACACTGAAGCTTTCTTT. The chain combines TRBV27 with TRBJ1-1; 9 nucleotides agree with TRBD1. V trimming: 7 bases; J trimming: 3 bases; junction bases outside the gene matches: 9. CDR1 MNHEY and CDR2 SMNVEV come from the germline V gene (reference sequence). The CDR3 has 15 residues.

The chain recombines TRBV3-1 (or the pseudogene TRBV3-2) with TRBJ1-2; 10 bases match TRBD1. Germline trimming cut 6 bases from V and 8 bases from J; bases unmatched to any gene: 6. This CDR3 contains 13 residues. Germline values: CDR1 LGHDT, CDR2 YNNKEL (reference sequence). The CDR3 DNA follows: TGTGCCAGCAGACGACAGGGGGCGGAAGGCTACACCTTC. Residues: CASRRQGAEGYTF.

J is TRBJ1-4 and V is TRBV19; TRBD1 might be the D (6 bases). V lost 7 bases, J lost 3 bases, and 12 bases lay in between. Germline loops: CDR1 LNHDA, CDR2 SQIVND (reference sequence). The CDR3 is 14 amino acids. The CDR3 region is CASNRALANEKLFF. In DNA form, the CDR3 reads TGTGCCAGTAACAGGGCGCTGGCTAATGAAAAACTGTTTTTT.

This chain connects TRBV7-9 to TRBJ1-1, with D maybe TRBD1 (6 bases). There are 17 residues in the CDR3. Trimming took 4 bases from V and 2 from J, leaving 20 bases between them. Germline CDR1 SEHNR, CDR2 FQNEAQ (reference sequence). This CDR3 is CASSSRGGPIANTEAFF. The DNA for the CDR3 is TGTGCCAGCAGCTCCCGAGGGGGTCCAATCGCAAACACTGAAGCTTTCTTT.

The sample holds one count of this clone. The V gene is TRBV3-1 (or the pseudogene TRBV3-2), the J gene TRBJ1-6; TRBD1 matches at 7 bases. The CDR3 totals 14 residues. Germline CDR1 is LGHDT and CDR2 is YNNKEL (reference sequence). With V trimmed by 4 bases and J by 4 bases, 1 base remained unmatched. The CDR3 is CASSPGQYNSPLHF. The CDR3 region has the DNA TGTGCCAGCAGCCCGGGACAGTATAATTCACCCCTCCACTTT.

The rearrangement joins TRBV6-6 to TRBJ1-3; TRBD1 matches 7 bases. V dropped 5 bases and J dropped 0; count of bases not matched to a gene: 10. Germline assignment: CDR1 MNHNY and CDR2 SVGAGI (reference sequence). The CDR3 loop spans 17 amino acids. CDR3 sequence: CASSPRDSTYSGNTIYF. In DNA, the CDR3 is TGTGCCAGCAGTCCACGGGACAGCACTTACTCTGGAAACACCATATATTTT.

V and J are TRBV7-9 and TRBJ1-4; the match to TRBD1 covers 8 bases. Germline V gives CDR1 SEHNR, CDR2 FQNEAQ (reference sequence). The CDR3 runs 14 residues. The V gene end was trimmed by 4 bases and the J gene end by 4 bases; junction bases not matched to a gene: 2. In DNA, the CDR3 is TGTGCCAGCAGCTACGACAGGGGTAATGAAAAACTGTTTTTT. Protein sequence: CASSYDRGNEKLFF.

CDR3 residues: CATSDTQGPYNSPLHF. Here the CDR3 DNA reads TGTGCCACCAGTGATACACAGGGACCTTATAATTCACCCCTCCACTTT. The V call is TRBV24-1, the J call TRBJ1-6, with D tentatively TRBD1 (6 bases). Deletions cut 3 bases from V and 4 bases from J, with 12 bases between. This CDR3 spans 16 amino acids. The germline gives CDR1 KGHDR, CDR2 SFDVKD.

The chain joins TRBV25-1 to TRBJ2-5, with D hard to call. CDR1 is MGHDK, CDR2 SYGVNS, per germline. V lost 1 base to trimming and J lost 5 bases, with 8 bases between them. The CDR3 is made up of 13 amino acids. In DNA, the CDR3 is TGTGCCAGCAGTGAATCTCTCCCCGAGACCCAGTACTTC. Protein product: CASSESLPETQYF.

Here the CDR3 DNA reads TGTGCCAGTAGTATAGGACAGGGGAGCTCCTACGAGCAGTACTTC. It translates to CASSIGQGSSYEQYF. This sequence joins TRBV19 and TRBJ2-7, with 8 bases lining up with TRBD1. Germline values: CDR1 LNHDA, CDR2 SQIVND (reference sequence). The CDR3 runs to 15 residues. The ends lost 1 base at V and 0 bases at J; junction bases unmatched: 2.

The chain uses TRBV6-5 and TRBJ1-1; unclear D gene. V lost 8 bases and J 1 base, leaving 14 bases between the germline ends. Germline V gives CDR1 MNHEY, CDR2 SVGAGI. The CDR3 is 14 amino acids. The CDR3 loop is CASGEDPTNTEAFF. The DNA for the CDR3 is TGTGCCAGCGGGGAGGACCCGACGAACACTGAAGCTTTCTTT.

CDR3 DNA: TGTGCCAGCAGTGACAGACAGGGAATGGGCAATCAGCCCCAGCATTTT. It codes for CASSDRQGMGNQPQHF. The rearrangement uses TRBV2 and TRBJ1-5, with 7 bases that match TRBD1. The CDR3 has 16 residues. Looked up from germline, CDR1 is SNHLY and CDR2 is FYNNEI. Unmatched junction bases numbered 7, after V lost 3 bases and J lost 2 bases.

J is TRBJ2-7 and V is TRBV2; 8 nucleotides line up with TRBD2. The CDR3 length is 13 residues. CDR1 SNHLY and CDR2 FYNNEI come from the germline V gene. With V trimmed by 8 bases and J by 2 bases, 5 bases remained unmatched. CDR3 amino acids: CASSTSGTYEQYF. The CDR3 DNA reads as TGTGCCAGCTCCACTAGCGGTACCTACGAGCAGTACTTC.

The rearrangement joins TRBV27 to TRBJ2-5; perhaps TRBD2 as D (5 bases). The ends were cut back, 3 bases at V and 2 bases at J, with 10 bases in the middle. The germline V gene has CDR1 MNHEY and CDR2 SMNVEV (reference sequence). The CDR3 spans 14 residues. In nucleotides, the CDR3 is TGTGCCAGCAGTTTTGTAGGACTTCAAGAGACCCAGTACTTC. It specifies CASSFVGLQETQYF.